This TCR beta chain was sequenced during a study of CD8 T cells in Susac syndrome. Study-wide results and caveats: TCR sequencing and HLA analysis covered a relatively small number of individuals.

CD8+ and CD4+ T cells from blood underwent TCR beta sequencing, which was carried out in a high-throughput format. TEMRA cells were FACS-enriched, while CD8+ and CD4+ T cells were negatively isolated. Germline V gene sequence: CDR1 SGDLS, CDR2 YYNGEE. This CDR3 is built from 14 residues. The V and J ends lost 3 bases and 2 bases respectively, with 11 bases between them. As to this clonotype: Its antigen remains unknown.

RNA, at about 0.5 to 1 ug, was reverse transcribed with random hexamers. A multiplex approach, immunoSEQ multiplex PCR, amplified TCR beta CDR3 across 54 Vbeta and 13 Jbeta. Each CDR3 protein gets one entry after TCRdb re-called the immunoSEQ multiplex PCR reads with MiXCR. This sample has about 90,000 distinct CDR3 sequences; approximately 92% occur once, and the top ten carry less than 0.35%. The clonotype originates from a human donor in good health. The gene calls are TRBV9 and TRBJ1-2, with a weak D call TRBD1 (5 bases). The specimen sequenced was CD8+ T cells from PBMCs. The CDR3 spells CASSADEGNYGYTF. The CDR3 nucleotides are TGTGCCAGCAGCGCAGATGAGGGGAACTATGGCTACACCTTC.